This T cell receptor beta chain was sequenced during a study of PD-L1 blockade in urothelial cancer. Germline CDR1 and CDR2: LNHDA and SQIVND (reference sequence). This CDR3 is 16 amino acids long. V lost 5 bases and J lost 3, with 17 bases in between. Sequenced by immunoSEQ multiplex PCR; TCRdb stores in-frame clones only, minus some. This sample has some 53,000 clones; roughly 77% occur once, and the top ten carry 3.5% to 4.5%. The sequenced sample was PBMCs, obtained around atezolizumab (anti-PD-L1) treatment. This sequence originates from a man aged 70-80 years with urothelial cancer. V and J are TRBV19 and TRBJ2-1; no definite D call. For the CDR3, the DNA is TGTGCCAGTAGTCCTCCAGAGCCCCGAGGCTACAATGAGCAGTTCTTC. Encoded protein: CASSPPEPRGYNEQFF.